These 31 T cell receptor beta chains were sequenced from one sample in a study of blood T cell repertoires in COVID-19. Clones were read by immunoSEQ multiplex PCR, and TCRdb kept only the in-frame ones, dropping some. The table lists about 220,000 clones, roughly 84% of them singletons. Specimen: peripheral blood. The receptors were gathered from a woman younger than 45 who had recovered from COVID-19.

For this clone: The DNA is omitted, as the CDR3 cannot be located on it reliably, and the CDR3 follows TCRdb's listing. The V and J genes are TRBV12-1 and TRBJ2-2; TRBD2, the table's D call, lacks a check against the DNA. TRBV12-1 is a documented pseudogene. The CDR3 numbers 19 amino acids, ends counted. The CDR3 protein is CASSFGAGSGLAVTGELFF.

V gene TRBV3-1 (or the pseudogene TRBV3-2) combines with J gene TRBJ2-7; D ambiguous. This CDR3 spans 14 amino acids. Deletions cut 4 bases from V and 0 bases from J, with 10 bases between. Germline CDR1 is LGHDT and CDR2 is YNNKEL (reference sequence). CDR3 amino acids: CASSPAEISYEQYF. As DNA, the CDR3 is TGTGCCAGCAGCCCGGCGGAGATCTCCTACGAGCAGTACTTC.

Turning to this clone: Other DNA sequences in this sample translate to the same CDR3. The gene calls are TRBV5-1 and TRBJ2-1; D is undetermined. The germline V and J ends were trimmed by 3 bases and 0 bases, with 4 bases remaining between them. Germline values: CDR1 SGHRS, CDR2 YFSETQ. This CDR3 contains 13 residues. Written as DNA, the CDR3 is TGCGCCAGCAGCTCGAGCTCCTACAATGAGCAGTTCTTC. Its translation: CASSSSSYNEQFF.

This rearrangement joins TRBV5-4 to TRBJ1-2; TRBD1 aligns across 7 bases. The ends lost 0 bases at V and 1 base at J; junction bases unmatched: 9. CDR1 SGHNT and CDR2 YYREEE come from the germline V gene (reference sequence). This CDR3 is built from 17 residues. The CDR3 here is CASSLDLGQNRNYGYTF. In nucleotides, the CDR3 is TGTGCCAGCAGCTTGGATTTGGGACAGAACCGTAACTATGGCTACACCTTC.

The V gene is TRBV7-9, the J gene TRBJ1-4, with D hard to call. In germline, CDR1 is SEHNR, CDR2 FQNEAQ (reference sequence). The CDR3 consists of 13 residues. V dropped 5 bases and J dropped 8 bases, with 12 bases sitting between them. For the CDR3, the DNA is TGTGCCAGCAGCGCCGGTTCAGGAGAAAAACTGTTTTTT. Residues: CASSAGSGEKLFF. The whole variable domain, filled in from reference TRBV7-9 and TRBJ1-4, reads DTGVSQNPRHKITKRGQNVTFRCDPISEHNRLYWYRQTLGQGPEFLTYFQNEAQLEKSRLLSDRFSAERPKGSFSTLEIQRTEQGDSAMYLCASSAGSGEKLFFGSGTQLSVL.

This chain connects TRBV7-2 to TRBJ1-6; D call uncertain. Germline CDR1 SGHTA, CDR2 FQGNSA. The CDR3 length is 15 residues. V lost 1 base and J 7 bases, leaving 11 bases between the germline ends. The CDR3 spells CASSLVSPRNSPLHF. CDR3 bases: TGTGCCAGCAGCTTAGTCTCACCTCGGAATTCACCCCTCCACTTT.

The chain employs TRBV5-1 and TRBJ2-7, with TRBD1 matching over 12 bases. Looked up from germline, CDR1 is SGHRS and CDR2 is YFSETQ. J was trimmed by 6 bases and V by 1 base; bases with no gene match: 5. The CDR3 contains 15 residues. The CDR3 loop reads CASSLYGTGGGEQYF. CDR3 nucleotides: TGCGCCAGCAGCTTGTATGGGACAGGGGGCGGCGAGCAGTACTTC. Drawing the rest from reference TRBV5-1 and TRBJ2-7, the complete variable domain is KAGVTQTPRYLIKTRGQQVTLSCSPISGHRSVSWYQQTPGQGLQFLFEYFSETQRNKGNFPGRFSGRQFSNSRSEMNVSTLELGDSALYLCASSLYGTGGGEQYFGPGTRLTVT.

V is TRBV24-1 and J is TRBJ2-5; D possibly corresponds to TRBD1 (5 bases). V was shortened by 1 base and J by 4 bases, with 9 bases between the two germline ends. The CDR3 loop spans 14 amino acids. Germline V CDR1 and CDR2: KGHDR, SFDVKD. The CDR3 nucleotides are TGTGCCACCAGTGATTTAGGGGCCTTAGAGACCCAGTACTTC. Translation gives CATSDLGALETQYF.

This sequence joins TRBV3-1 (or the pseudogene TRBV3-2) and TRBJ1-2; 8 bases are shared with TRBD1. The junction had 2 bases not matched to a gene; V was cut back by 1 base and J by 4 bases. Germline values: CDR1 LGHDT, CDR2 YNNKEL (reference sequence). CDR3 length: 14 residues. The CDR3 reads CASSQGTGSYGYTF. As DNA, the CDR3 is TGTGCCAGCAGCCAAGGGACAGGGTCCTATGGCTACACCTTC.

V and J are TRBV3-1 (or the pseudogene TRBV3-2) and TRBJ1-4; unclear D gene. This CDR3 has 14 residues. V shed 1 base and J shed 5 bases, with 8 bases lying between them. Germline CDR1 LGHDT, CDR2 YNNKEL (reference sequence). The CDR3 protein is CASSQGGLNEKLFF. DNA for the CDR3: TGTGCCAGCAGCCAAGGAGGGTTGAATGAAAAACTGTTTTTT.

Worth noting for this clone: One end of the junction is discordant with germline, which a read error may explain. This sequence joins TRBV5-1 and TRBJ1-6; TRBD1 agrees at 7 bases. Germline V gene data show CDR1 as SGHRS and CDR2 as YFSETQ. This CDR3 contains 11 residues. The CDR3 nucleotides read TGCGCCAGCAGCTCAGGGGGAGAATTAAACTTT. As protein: CASSSGGELNF. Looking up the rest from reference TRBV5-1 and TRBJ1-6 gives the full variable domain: KAGVTQTPRYLIKTRGQQVTLSCSPISGHRSVSWYQQTPGQGLQFLFEYFSETQRNKGNFPGRFSGRQFSNSRSEMNVSTLELGDSALYLCASSSGGELNFGNGTRLTVT.

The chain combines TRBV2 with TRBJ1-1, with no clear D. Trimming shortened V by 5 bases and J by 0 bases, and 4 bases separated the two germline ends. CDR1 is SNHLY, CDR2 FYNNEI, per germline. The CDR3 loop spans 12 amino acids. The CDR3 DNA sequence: TGTGCCAGCAGTAAGCTGAACACTGAAGCTTTCTTT. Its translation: CASSKLNTEAFF.

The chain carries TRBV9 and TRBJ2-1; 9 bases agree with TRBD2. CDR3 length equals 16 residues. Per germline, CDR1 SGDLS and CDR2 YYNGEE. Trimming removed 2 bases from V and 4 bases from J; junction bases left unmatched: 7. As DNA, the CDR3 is TGTGCCAGCAGCGTTACCGGGACTAGCTCATACAATGAGCAGTTCTTC. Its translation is CASSVTGTSSYNEQFF.

The CDR3 is CASSRTGQAYGYTF. The CDR3 region has the DNA TGCGCCAGCAGCCGGACAGGGCAGGCCTATGGCTACACCTTC. The rearrangement uses TRBV5-1 and TRBJ1-2, with 8 positions matching TRBD1. Losses at the gene ends were 4 bases for V and 4 bases for J; bases not matched to a gene: 6. From germline, CDR1 is SGHRS and CDR2 YFSETQ. CDR3 length equals 14 residues.

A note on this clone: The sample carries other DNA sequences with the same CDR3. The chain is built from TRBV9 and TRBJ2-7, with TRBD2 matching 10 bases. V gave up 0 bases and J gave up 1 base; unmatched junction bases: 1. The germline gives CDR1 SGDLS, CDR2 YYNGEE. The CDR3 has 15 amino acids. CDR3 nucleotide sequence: TGTGCCAGCAGCGTAGGGACTAGCGGTTCCTACGAGCAGTACTTC. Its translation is CASSVGTSGSYEQYF.

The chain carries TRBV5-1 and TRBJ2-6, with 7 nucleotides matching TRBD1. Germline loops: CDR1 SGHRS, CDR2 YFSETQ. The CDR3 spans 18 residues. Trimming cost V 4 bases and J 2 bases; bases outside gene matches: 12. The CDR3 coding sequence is TGCGCCAGCAGCCCCGATACAGGGGAGAGTGCTGGGGCCAACGTCCTGACTTTC. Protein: CASSPDTGESAGANVLTF.

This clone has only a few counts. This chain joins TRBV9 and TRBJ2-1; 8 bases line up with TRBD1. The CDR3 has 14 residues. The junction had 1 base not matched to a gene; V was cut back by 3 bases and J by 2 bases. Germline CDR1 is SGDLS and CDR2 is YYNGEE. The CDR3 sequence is CASSAGGAYNEQFF. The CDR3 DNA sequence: TGTGCCAGCAGCGCAGGGGGCGCCTACAATGAGCAGTTCTTC.

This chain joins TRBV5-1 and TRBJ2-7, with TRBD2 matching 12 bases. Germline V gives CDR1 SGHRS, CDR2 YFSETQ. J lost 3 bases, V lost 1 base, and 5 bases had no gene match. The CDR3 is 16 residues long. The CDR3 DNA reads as TGCGCCAGCAGCTTGATCCCGACTAGCGGGGGCTACGAGCAGTACTTC. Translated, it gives CASSLIPTSGGYEQYF.

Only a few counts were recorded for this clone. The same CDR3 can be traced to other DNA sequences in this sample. The CDR3 sequence is CASSRAGPYEQYF. For the CDR3, the DNA is TGTGCCAGTAGTAGAGCAGGGCCCTACGAGCAGTACTTC. The V call is TRBV19, the J call TRBJ2-7; a weak D match, TRBD1 (5 bases). Trimming took off 4 bases at V and 2 bases at J, with 9 bases between the two ends. The CDR3 is made up of 13 amino acids. Looked up from germline, CDR1 is LNHDA and CDR2 is SQIVND (reference sequence).

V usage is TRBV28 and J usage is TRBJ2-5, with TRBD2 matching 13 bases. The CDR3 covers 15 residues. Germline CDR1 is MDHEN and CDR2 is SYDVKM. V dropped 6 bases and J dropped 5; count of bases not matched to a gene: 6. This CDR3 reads CASRLAGGPRETQYF. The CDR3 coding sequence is TGTGCCAGCAGACTAGCGGGAGGGCCGCGGGAGACCCAGTACTTC.

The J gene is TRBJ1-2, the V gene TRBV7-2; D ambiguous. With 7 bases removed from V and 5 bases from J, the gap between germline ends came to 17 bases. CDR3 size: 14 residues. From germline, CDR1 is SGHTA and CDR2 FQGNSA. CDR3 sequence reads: CASIPPWGGYGYTF. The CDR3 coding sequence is TGTGCCAGCATCCCCCCCTGGGGAGGATATGGCTACACCTTC.

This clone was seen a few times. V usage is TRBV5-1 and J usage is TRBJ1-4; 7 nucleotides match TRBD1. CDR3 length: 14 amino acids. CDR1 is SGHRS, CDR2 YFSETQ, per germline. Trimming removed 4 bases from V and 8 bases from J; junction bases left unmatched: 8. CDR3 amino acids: CASSLGTVGEKLFF. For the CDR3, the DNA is TGCGCCAGCAGCCTCGGGACAGTTGGGGAAAAACTGTTTTTT. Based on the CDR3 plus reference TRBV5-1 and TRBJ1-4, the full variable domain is KAGVTQTPRYLIKTRGQQVTLSCSPISGHRSVSWYQQTPGQGLQFLFEYFSETQRNKGNFPGRFSGRQFSNSRSEMNVSTLELGDSALYLCASSLGTVGEKLFFGSGTQLSVL.

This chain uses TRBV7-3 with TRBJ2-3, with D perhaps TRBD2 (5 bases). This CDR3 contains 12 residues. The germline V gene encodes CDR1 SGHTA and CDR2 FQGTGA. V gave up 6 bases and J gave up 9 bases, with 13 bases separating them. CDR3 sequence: CASSEATGTQYF. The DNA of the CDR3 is TGTGCCAGCAGTGAGGCTACGGGAACGCAGTATTTT.

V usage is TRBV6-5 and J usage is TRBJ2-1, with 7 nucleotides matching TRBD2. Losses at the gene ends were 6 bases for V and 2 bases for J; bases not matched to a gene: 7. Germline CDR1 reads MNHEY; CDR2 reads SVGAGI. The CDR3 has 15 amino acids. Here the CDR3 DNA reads TGTGCCAGCAGCCCACGGGAGGAGCCCTACAATGAGCAGTTCTTC. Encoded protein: CASSPREEPYNEQFF.

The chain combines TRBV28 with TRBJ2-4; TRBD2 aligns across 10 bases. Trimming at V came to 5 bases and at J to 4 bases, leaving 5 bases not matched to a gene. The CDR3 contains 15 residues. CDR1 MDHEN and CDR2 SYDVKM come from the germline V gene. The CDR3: CASSPRTSGKNIQYF. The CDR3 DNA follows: TGTGCCAGCAGTCCCCGGACTAGCGGAAAAAACATTCAGTACTTC.

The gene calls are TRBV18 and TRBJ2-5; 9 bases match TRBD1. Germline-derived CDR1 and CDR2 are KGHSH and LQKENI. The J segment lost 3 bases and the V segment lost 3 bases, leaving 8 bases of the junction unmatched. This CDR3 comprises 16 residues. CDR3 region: CASSPLQGAYEETQYF. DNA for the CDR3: TGTGCCAGCTCACCCCTACAGGGGGCGTACGAAGAGACCCAGTACTTC.

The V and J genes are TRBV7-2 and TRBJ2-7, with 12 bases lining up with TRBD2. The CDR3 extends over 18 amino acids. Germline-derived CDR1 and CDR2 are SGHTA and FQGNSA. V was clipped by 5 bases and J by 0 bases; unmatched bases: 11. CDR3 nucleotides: TGTGCCAGCAGCCCCCGAGGGACTAGCGGGCGGCGCTCCTACGAGCAGTACTTC. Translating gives CASSPRGTSGRRSYEQYF.

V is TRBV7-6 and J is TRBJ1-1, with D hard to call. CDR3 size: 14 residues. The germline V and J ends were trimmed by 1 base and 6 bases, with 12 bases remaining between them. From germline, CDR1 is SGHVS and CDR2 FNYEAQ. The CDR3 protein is CASSLGSGRAEAFF. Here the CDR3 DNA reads TGTGCCAGCAGCTTAGGATCTGGGAGGGCTGAAGCTTTCTTT.

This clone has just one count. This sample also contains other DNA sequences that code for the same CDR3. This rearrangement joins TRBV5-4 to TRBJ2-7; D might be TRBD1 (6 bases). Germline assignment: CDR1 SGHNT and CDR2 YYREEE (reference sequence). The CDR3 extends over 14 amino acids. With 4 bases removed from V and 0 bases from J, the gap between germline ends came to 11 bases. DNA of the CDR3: TGTGCCAGCAGCCTAAGAGGGGGCTCCTACGAGCAGTACTTC. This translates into CASSLRGGSYEQYF.

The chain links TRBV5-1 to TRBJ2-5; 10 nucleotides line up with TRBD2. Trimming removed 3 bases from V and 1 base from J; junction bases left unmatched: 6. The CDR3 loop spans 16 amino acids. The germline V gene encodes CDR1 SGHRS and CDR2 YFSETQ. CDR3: CASSSASGRSQETQYF. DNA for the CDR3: TGCGCCAGCAGCTCCGCTAGCGGGAGAAGCCAAGAGACCCAGTACTTC.

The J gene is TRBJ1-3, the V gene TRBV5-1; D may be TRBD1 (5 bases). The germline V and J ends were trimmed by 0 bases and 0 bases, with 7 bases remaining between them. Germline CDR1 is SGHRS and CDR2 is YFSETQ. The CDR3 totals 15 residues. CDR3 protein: CASSLEGSSGNTIYF. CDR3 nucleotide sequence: TGCGCCAGCAGCTTGGAGGGGTCCTCTGGAAACACCATATATTTT.